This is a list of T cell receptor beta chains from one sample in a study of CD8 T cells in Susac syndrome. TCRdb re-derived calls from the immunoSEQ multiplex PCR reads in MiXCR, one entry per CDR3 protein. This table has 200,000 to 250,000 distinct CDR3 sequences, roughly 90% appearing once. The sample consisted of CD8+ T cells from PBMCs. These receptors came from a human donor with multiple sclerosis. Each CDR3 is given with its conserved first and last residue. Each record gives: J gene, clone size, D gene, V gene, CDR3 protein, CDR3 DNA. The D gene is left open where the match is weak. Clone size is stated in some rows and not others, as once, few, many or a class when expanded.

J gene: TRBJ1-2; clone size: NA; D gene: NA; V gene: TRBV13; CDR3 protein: CASSTRGFNYGYTF; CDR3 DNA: TGTGCCAGCAGCACCCGGGGGTTTAACTATGGCTACACCTTC
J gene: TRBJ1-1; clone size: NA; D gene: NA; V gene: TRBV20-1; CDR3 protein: CSATVNTEAFF; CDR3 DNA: TGCAGTGCCACAGTGAACACTGAAGCTTTCTTT
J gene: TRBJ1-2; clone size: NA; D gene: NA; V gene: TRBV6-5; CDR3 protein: CASSFLGEQGSYGYTF; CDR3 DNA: TGTGCCAGCAGTTTCCTGGGGGAGCAGGGGTCCTATGGCTACACCTTC
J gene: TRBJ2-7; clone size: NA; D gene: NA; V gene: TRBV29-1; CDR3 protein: CSVWQAGSYEQYF; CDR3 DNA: TGCAGCGTCTGGCAGGCAGGGTCCTACGAGCAGTACTTC
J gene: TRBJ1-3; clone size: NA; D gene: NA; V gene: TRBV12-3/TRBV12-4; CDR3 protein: CASRDGVSGNTIYF; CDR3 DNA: TGTGCCAGCCGGGACGGCGTCTCTGGAAACACCATATATTTT
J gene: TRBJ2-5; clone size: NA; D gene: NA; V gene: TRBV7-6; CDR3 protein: CASSSTPGQKETQYF; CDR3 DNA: TGTGCCAGCAGCTCCACCCCGGGGCAAAAAGAGACCCAGTACTTC
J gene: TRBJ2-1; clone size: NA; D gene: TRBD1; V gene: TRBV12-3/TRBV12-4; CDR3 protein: CASSLSQGGVDNEQFF; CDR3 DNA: TGTGCCAGCAGTTTATCACAGGGGGGAGTGGACAATGAGCAGTTCTTC
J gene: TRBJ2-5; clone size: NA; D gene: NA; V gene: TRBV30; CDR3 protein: CAYETGETQYF; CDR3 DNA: TGTGCCTATGAGACAGGAGAGACCCAGTACTTC
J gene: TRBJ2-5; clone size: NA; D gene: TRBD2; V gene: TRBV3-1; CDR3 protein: CASSQVSGGGETQYF; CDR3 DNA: TGTGCCAGCAGCCAAGTGAGCGGGGGGGGAGAGACCCAGTACTTC
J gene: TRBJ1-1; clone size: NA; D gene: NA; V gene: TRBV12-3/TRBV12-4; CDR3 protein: CASKLSEAFF; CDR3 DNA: TGTGCCAGCAAACTATCTGAAGCTTTCTTT
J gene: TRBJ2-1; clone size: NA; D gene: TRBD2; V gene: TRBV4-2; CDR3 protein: CASSPGGRLQFF; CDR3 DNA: TGTGCCAGCAGCCCGGGGGGACGTCTTCAGTTCTTC
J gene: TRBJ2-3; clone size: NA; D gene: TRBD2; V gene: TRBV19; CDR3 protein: CASNQRGARTDTQYF; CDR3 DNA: TGTGCCAGTAATCAGCGGGGGGCCCGGACAGATACGCAGTATTTT
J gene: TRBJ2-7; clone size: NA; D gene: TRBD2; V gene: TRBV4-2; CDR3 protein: CASSQESSGSYEQYF; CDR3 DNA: TGTGCCAGCAGCCAAGAGTCTAGCGGGAGTTACGAGCAGTACTTC
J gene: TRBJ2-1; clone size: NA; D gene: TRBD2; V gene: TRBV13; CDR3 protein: CASAPRGLATNEQFF; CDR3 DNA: TGTGCCAGCGCCCCCCGGGGACTAGCAACGAATGAGCAGTTCTTC
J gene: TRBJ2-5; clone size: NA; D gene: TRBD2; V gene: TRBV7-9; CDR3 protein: CASSLLGGGAPETQYF; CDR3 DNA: TGTGCCAGCAGCTTATTGGGCGGGGGGGCCCCGGAGACCCAGTACTTC
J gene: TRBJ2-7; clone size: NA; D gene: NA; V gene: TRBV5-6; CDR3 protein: CASSLAGYYEQYF; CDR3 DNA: TGTGCCAGCAGCCTGGCAGGCTACTACGAGCAGTACTTC
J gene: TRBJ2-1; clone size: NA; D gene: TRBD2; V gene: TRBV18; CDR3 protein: CASSPPELAAYNEQFF; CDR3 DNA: TGTGCCAGCTCACCACCTGAGCTAGCGGCCTACAATGAGCAGTTCTTC
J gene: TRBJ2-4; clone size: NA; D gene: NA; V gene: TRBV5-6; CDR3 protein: CASSSPEGGTKNIQYF; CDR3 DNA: TGTGCCAGCAGCTCCCCGGAGGGGGGCACCAAAAACATTCAGTACTTC
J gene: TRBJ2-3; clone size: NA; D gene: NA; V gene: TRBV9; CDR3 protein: CASSTAGGNTDTQYF; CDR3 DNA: TGTGCCAGCAGCACCGCTGGGGGGAACACAGATACGCAGTATTTT
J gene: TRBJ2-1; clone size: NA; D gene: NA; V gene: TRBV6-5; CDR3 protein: CASSISDEQFF; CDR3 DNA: TGTGCCAGCAGTATCTCAGATGAGCAGTTCTTC
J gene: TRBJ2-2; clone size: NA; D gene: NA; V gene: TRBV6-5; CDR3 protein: CASRSMGELFF; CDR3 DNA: TGTGCCAGCAGGAGTATGGGGGAGCTGTTTTTT
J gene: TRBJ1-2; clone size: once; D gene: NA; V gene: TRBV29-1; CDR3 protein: CSVEEGSAFYGYTF; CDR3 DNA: TGCAGCGTTGAAGAGGGCAGTGCGTTCTATGGCTACACCTTC